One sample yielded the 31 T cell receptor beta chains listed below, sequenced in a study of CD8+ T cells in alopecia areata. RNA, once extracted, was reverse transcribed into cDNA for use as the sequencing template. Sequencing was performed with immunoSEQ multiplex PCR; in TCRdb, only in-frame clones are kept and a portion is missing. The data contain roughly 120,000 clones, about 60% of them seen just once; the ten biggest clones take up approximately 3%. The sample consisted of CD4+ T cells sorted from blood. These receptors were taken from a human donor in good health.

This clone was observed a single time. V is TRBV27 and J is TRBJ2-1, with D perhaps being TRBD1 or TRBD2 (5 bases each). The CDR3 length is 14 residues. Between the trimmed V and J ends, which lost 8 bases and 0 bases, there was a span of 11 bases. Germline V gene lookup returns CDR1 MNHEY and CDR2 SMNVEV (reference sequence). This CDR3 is CASRGPNSYNEQFF. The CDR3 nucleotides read TGTGCCAGCCGGGGACCTAACTCCTACAATGAGCAGTTCTTC.

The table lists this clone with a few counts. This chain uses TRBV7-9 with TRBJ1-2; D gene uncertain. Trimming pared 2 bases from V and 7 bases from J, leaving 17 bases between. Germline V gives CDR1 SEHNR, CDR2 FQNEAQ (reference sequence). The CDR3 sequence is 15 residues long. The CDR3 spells CASSLSADRLGGYTF. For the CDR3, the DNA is TGTGCCAGCAGCTTATCCGCGGATCGGCTCGGTGGCTACACCTTC.

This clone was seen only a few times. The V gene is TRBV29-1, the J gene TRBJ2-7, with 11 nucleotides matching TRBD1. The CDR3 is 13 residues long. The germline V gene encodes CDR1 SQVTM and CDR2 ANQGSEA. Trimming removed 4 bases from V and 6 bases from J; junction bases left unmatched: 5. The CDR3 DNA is TGCAGCGTTGGGCCGGACAGGGGGCTCGAGCAGTACTTC. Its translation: CSVGPDRGLEQYF.

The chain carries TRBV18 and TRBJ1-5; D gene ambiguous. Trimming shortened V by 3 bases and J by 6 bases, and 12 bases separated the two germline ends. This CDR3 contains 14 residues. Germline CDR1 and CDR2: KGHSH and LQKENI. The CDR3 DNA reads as TGTGCCAGCTCACCTGATTGGCGAGGTCAGCCCCAGCATTTT. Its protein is CASSPDWRGQPQHF.

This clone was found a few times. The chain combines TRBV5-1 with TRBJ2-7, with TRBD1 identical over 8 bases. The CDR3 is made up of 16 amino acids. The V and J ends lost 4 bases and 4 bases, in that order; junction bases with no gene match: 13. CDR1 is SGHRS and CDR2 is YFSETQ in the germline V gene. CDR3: CASSAYSGTGGYEQYF. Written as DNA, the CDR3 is TGCGCCAGCAGCGCCTACTCCGGGACAGGAGGTTACGAGCAGTACTTC. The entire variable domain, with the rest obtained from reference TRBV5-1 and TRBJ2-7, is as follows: KAGVTQTPRYLIKTRGQQVTLSCSPISGHRSVSWYQQTPGQGLQFLFEYFSETQRNKGNFPGRFSGRQFSNSRSEMNVSTLELGDSALYLCASSAYSGTGGYEQYFGPGTRLTVT.

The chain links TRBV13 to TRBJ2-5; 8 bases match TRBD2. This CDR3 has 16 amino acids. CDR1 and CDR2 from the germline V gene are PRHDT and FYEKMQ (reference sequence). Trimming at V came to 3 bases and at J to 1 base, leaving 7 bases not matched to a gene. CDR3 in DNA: TGTGCCAGCAGCTTCCGTGCCCGGGGGGGCCAAGAGACCCAGTACTTC. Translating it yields CASSFRARGGQETQYF.

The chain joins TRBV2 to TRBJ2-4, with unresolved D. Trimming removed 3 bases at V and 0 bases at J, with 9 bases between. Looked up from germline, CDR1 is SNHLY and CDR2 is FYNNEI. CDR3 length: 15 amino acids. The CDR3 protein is CASSDGFLAKNIQYF. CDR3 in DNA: TGTGCCAGCAGTGATGGATTTCTAGCCAAAAACATTCAGTACTTC.

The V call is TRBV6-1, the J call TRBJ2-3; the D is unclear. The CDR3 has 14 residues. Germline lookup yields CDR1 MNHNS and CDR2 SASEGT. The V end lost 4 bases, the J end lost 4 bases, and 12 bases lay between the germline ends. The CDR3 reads CASSGQTGADTQYF. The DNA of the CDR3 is TGTGCCAGCAGTGGCCAAACGGGTGCAGATACGCAGTATTTT.

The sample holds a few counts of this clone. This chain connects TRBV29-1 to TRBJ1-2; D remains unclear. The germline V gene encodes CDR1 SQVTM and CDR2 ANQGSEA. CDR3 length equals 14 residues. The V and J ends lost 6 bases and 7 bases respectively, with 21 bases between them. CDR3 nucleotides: TGCAGCGTCGTTAAAATGGGCCCCCTAAGTGGCTACACCTTC. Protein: CSVVKMGPLSGYTF. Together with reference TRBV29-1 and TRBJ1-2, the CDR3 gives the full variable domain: SAVISQKPSRDICQRGTSLTIQCQVDSQVTMMFWYRQQPGQSLTLIATANQGSEATYESGFVIDKFPISRPNLTFSTLTVSNMSPEDSSIYLCSVVKMGPLSGYTFGSGTRLTVV.

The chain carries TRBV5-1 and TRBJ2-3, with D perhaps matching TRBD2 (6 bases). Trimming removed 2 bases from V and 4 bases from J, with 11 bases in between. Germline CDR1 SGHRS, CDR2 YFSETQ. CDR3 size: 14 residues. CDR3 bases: TGCGCCAGCAGCTTCTCTCCTAGCGCAGATACGCAGTATTTT. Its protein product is CASSFSPSADTQYF.

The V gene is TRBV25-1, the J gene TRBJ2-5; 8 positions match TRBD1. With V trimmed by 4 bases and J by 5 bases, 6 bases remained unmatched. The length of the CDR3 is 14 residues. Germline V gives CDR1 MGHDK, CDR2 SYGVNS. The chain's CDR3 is CASSATGGRETQYF. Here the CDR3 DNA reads TGTGCCAGCAGTGCAACAGGGGGGCGGGAGACCCAGTACTTC. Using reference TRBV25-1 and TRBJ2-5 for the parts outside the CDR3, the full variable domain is EADIYQTPRYLVIGTGKKITLECSQTMGHDKMYWYQQDPGMELHLIHYSYGVNSTEKGDLSSESTVSRIRTEHFPLTLESARPSHTSQYLCASSATGGRETQYFGPGTRLLVL.

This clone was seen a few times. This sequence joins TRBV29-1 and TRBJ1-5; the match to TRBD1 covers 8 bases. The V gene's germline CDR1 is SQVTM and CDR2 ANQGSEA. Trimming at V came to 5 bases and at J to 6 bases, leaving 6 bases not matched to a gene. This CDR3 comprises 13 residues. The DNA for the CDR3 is TGCAGCGTTCGCGACAGGGGAGGTCAGCCCCAGCATTTT. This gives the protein CSVRDRGGQPQHF. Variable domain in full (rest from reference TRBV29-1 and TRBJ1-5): SAVISQKPSRDICQRGTSLTIQCQVDSQVTMMFWYRQQPGQSLTLIATANQGSEATYESGFVIDKFPISRPNLTFSTLTVSNMSPEDSSIYLCSVRDRGGQPQHFGDGTRLSIL.

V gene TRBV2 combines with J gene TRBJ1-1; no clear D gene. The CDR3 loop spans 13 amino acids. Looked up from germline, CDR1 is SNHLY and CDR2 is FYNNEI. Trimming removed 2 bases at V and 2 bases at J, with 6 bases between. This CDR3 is CASSEQVNTEAFF. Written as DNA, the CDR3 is TGTGCCAGCAGTGAACAGGTTAACACTGAAGCTTTCTTT.

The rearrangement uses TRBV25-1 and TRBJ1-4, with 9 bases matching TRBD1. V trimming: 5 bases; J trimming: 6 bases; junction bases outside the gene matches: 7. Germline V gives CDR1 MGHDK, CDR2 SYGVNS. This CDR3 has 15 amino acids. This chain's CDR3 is CASSNPGQGDEKLFF. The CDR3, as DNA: TGTGCCAGCAGTAACCCGGGACAGGGCGATGAAAAACTGTTTTTT.

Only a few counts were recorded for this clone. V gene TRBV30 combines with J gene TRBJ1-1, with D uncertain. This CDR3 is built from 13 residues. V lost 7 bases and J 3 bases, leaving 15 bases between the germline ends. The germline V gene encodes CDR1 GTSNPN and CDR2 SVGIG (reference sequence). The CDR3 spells CAYSGDLDTEAFF. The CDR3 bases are TGTGCCTACTCAGGAGACCTTGACACTGAAGCTTTCTTT.

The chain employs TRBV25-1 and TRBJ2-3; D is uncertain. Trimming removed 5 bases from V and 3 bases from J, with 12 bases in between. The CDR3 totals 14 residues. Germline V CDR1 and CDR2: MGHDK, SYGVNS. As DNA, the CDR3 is TGTGCCAGCAGTTTGCTTGGACCGACAGATACGCAGTATTTT. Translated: CASSLLGPTDTQYF.

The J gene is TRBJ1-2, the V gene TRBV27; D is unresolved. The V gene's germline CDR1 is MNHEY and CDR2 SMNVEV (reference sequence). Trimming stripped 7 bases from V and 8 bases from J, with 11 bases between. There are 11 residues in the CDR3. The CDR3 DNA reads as TGTGCCAGCACCCCCGGTGGCGGCTACACCTTC. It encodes CASTPGGGYTF.

Written as DNA, the CDR3 is TGTGCCAGCAGCTCCCTATTTACTAGCGGGGGGCTCAACAATGAGCAGTTCTTC. It translates to CASSSLFTSGGLNNEQFF. V and J are TRBV5-6 and TRBJ2-1; 12 bases line up with TRBD2. Germline CDR1 is SGHDT and CDR2 is YYEEEE. There are 18 residues in the CDR3. The V segment lost 3 bases and the J segment 5 bases; nucleotides outside the gene matches: 12.

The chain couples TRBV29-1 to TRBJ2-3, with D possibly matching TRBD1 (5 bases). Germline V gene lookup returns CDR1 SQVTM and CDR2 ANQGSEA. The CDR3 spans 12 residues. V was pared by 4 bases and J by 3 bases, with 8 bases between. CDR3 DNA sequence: TGCAGCGTTGTGACAGATACAGATACGCAGTATTTT. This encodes CSVVTDTDTQYF.

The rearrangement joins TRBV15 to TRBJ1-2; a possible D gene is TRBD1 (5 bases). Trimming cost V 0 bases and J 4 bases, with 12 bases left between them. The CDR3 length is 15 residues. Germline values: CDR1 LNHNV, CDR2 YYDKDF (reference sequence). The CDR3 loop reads CATSRDWGISYGYTF. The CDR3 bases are TGTGCCACCAGCAGAGATTGGGGGATTAGCTATGGCTACACCTTC.

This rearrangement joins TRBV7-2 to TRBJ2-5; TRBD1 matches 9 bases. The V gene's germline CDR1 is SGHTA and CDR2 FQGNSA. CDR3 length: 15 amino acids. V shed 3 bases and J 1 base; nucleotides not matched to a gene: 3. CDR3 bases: TGTGCCAGCAGCTTGGACAGGGGATCCCAAGAGACCCAGTACTTC. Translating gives CASSLDRGSQETQYF.

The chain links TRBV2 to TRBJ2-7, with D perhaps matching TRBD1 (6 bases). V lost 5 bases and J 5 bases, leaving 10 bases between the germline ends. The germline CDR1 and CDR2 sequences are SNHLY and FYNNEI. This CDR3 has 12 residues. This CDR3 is CASSLQGNEQYF. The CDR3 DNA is TGTGCCAGCAGTCTACAGGGTAACGAGCAGTACTTC. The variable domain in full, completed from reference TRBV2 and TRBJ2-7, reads EPEVTQTPSHQVTQMGQEVILRCVPISNHLYFYWYRQILGQKVEFLVSFYNNEISEKSEIFDDQFSVERPDGSNFTLKIRSTKLEDSAMYFCASSLQGNEQYFGPGTRLTVT.

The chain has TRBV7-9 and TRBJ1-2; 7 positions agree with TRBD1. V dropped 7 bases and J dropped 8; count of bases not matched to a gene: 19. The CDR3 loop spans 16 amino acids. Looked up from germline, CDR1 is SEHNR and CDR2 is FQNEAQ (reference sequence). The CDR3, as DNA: TGTGCCAGCACCTCTGGGTTAGGAGGGGGCAATGAGGGCTACACCTTC. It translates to CASTSGLGGGNEGYTF.

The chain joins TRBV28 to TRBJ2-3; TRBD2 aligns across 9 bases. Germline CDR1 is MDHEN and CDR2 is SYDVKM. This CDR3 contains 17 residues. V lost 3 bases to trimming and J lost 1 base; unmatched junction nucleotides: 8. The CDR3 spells CASSLPRGGARTDTQYF. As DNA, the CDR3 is TGTGCCAGCAGTTTGCCCCGCGGGGGGGCCCGCACAGATACGCAGTATTTT. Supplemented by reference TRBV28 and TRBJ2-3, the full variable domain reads DVKVTQSSRYLVKRTGEKVFLECVQDMDHENMFWYRQDPGLGLRLIYFSYDVKMKEKGDIPEGYSVSREKKERFSLILESASTNQTSMYLCASSLPRGGARTDTQYFGPGTRLTVL.

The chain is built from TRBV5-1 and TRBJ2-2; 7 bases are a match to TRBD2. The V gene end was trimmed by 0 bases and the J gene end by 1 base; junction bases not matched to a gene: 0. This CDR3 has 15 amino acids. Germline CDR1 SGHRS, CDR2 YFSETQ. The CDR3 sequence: CASSLVAGNTGELFF. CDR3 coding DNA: TGCGCCAGCAGCTTGGTAGCGGGGAACACCGGGGAGCTGTTTTTT.

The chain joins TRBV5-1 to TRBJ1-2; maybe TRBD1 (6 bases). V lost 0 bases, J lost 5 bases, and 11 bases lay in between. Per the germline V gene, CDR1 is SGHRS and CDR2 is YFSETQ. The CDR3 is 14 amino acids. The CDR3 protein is CASSLERQGYGYTF. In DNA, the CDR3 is TGCGCCAGCAGCTTGGAGCGGCAGGGGTATGGCTACACCTTC.

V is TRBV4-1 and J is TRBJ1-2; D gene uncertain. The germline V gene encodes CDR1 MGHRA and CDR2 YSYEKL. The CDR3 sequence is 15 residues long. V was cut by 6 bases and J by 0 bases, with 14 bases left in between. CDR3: CASSYGRRANYGYTF. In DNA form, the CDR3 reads TGCGCCAGCAGTTACGGGCGGCGAGCTAACTATGGCTACACCTTC.

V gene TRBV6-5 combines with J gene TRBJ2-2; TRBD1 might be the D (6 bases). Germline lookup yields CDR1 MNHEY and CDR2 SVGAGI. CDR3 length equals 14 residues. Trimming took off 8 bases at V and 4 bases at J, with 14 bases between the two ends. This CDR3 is CASQNLGGTGELFF. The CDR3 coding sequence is TGTGCCAGCCAAAACCTAGGGGGCACCGGGGAGCTGTTTTTT.

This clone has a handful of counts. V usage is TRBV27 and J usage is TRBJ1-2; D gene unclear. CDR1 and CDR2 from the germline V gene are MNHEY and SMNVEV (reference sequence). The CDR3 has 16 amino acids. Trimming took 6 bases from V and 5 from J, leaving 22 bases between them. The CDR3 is CASRTRAPEAGYGYTF. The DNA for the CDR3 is TGTGCCAGCAGGACAAGGGCCCCAGAGGCGGGGTATGGCTACACCTTC.

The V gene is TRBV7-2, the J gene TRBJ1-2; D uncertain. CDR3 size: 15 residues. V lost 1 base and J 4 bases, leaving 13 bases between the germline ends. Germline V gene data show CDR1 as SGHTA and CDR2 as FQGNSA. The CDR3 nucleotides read TGTGCCAGCAGCTTAGTTCCTGGATTACTCTATGGCTACACCTTC. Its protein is CASSLVPGLLYGYTF. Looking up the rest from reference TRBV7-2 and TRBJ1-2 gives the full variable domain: GAGVSQSPSNKVTEKGKDVELRCDPISGHTALYWYRQSLGQGLEFLIYFQGNSAPDKSGLPSDRFSAERTGGSVSTLTIQRTQQEDSAVYLCASSLVPGLLYGYTFGSGTRLTVV.

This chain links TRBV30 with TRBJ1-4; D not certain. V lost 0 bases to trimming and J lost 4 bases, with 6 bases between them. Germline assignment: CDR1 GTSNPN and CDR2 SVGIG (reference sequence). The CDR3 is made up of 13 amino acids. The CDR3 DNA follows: TGTGCCTGGAGTGTCCATAGTAATGAAAAACTGTTTTTT. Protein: CAWSVHSNEKLFF.